Sequencing of this T cell receptor beta chain was carried out in a study of blood T cell repertoires in COVID-19. Turning to the study itself: Sources were T cells, B-cell-depleted T cells, or PBMCs; the material itself was cDNA or gDNA.

The CDR3 sequence is 13 residues long. Trimming cost V 5 bases and J 5 bases, with 10 bases left between them. Germline loops: CDR1 KGHSH, CDR2 LQKENI. TCRdb's copy holds only in-frame clones and misses some; the assay was immunoSEQ multiplex PCR. The table has 140,000 to 150,000 clones, roughly 84% seen once. This sequence originates from a human donor in a cohort sampled during active COVID-19. The chain carries TRBV18 and TRBJ1-5, with D perhaps TRBD1 (5 bases). The sample consisted of peripheral blood. CDR3 amino acids: CASSGGFDQPQHF. The DNA for the CDR3 is TGTGCCAGCTCAGGGGGGTTTGATCAGCCCCAGCATTTT.